This T cell receptor beta chain was identified during a study of T cell responses to AZD1222 COVID-19 vaccine. The repertoire was sequenced with immunoSEQ multiplex PCR; TCRdb's copy has only in-frame clones and lacks some. The sample has 100,000 to 150,000 clones; more than 85% are singletons. Combined were second doses at about 4 or about 12 weeks. Findings of the study overall: White British people made up most donors, females outnumbered males, and clonal diversity was possibly underestimated. Unmutated variant regions are reportedly targeted by nearly half of spike-specific TCRs. There were repertoire samples only from the period after the peak T cell response.

About this clone: Its antigen remains unknown.

CDR1 and CDR2 from the germline V gene are MDHEN and SYDVKM. The ends were cut back, 3 bases at V and 5 bases at J, with 4 bases in the middle. The CDR3 length is 11 residues. The clonotype comes from an adult who received the AZD1222 COVID-19 vaccine. The material was peripheral blood, obtained 28 days after the second AZD1222 dose. The V call is TRBV28, the J call TRBJ1-2; D is uncertain. The CDR3 is CASSFFYGYTF. CDR3 nucleotide sequence: TGTGCCAGCAGTTTTTTTTATGGCTACACCTTC.